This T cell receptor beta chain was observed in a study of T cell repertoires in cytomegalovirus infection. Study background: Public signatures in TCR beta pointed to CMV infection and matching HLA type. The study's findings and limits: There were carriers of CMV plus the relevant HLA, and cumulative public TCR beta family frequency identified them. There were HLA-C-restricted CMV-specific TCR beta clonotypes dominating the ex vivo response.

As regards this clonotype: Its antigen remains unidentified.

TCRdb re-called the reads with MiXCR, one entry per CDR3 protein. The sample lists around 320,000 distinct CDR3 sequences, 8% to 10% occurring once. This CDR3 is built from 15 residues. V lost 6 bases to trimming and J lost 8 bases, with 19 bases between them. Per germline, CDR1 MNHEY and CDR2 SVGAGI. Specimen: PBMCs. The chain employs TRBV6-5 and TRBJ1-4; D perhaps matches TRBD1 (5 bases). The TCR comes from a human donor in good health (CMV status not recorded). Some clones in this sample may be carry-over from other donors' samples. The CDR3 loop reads CASSRGLLGSEKLFF. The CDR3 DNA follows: TGTGCCAGCAGCCGGGGACTTCTTGGAAGCGAAAAACTGTTTTTT.